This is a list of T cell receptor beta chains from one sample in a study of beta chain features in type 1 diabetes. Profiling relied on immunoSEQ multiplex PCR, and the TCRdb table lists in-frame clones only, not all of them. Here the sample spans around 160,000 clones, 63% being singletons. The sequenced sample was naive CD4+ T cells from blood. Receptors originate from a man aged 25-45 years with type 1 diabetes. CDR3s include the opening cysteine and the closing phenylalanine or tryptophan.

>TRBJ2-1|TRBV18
CASSHPPGQKIF
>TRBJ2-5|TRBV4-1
CASSLGLAEETQYF
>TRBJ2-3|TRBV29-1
CSVVPGPSTDTQYF
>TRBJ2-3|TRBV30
CAWRGSGDTQYF
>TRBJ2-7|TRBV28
CASSFSHTYEQYF
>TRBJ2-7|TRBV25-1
CASSGDIYEQYF
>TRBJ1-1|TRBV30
CACRYYTEAFF
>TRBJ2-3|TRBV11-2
CASSLVPMSGGTDTQYF
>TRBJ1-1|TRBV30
CAWSTNRDTEAFF
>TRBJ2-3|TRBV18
CASSPLQGGDTQYF
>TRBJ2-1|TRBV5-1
CASSPTGVEQFF
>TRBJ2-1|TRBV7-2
CASSLGTSAHNEQFF
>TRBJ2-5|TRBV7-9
CASRGQETQYF
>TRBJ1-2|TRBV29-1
CSLFEDRGPDYGYTF
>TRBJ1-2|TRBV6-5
CASSSVLTGYTF
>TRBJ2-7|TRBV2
CASSVDRGRYEQYF
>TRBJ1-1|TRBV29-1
CSVASLPTAARNTEAFF
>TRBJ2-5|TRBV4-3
CASSQDIGGRETQYF
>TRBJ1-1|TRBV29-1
CSVEPRDRGRGGAEAFF
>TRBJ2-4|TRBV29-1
CSASNRRGENIQYF
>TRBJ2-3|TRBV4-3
CASSQKASGSTDTQYF
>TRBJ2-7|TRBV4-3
CASSQDFGTSGGEEQYF
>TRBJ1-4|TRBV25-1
CASSTPGPNEKLFF
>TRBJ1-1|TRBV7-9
CASSLEPAEAFF
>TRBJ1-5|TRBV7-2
CASSQPPGSQHF
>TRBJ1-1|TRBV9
CASSPQGENTEAFF
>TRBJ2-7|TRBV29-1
CSGLVWGQGAEEQYF
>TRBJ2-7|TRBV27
CASSLYGAGGVKSHEQYF
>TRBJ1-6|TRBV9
CASSVGQGASRSPLHF
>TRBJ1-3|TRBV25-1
CASSEYAGTGDGNTIYF
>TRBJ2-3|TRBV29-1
CSVEMGADTQYF
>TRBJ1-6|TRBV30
CAWSNGGPPLHF
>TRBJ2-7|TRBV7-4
CASSLALEGSWDYEQYF
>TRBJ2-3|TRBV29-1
CSVEGSTDTQYF
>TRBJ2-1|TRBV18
CASSPTRINEQFF
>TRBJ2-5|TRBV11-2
CASSLDPQGTQETQYF
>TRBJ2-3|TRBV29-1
CSVATGDTQYF
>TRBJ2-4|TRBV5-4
CAPIGTGKNIQYF
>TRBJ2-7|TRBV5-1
CASSRPSGETYEQYF
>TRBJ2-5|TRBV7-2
CASSAGARETQYF
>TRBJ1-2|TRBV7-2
CASSSDRVYGYTF
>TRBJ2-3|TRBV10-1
CASSQGVAGTDTQYF
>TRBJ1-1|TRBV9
CASSVAGDGTEAFF
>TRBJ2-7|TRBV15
CATSRSPGHRVDEQYF
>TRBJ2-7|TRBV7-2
CASSPRQGGEQYF
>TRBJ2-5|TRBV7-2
CASSIIRAQETQYF
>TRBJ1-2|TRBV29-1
CSAGHNYGYTF
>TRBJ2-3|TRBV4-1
CASSQELVGDTQYF
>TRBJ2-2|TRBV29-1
CSVAQGAATGELFF
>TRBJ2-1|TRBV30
CAWSSGAYNEQFF
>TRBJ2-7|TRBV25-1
CASSNPLGQIGAYEQYF
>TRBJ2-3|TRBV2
CASGVGQGTDTQYF
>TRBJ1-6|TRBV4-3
CASSQGTEFHNSPLHF
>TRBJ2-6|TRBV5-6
CASSLVTSSGANVLTF
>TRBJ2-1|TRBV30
CAWSVGIEQFF